This T cell receptor (beta chain) was captured in a study of T cells after posttransplantation cyclophosphamide. Findings of the study overall: Tissue-infiltrating T cells from skin or gut overlapped little with blood T cells. After PTCy, TRB diversity resembled that of CNI/methotrexate controls. Later post-transplant blood repertoires were often dominated by donor CD8+ memory clones.

Concerning this clone: As yet, its antigen is unknown.

This related bone marrow graft donor gave peripheral blood on the day of marrow donation. The data were produced by immunoSEQ multiplex PCR, yet TCRdb's version contains in-frame clones alone and is incomplete. The sample shows some 54,000 clones, around 94% of them seen only once. The germline CDR1 and CDR2 sequences are SGHTA and FQGNSA. V lost 2 bases and J 3 bases, leaving 18 bases between the germline ends. The CDR3 spans 17 residues. V gene TRBV7-2 combines with J gene TRBJ2-3; perhaps TRBD2 as D (6 bases). Sequencing was carried out using PBMCs. The sequence derives from a woman aged 25 to 45 in good health and a related stem cell transplant donor. The CDR3 loop reads CASSLYRSGGVTDTQYF. The DNA of the CDR3 is TGTGCCAGCAGCTTATATCGGTCTGGCGGGGTAACAGATACGCAGTATTTT. The full variable domain, in which reference TRBV7-2 and TRBJ2-3 provide the parts outside the CDR3, is GAGVSQSPSNKVTEKGKDVELRCDPISGHTALYWYRQSLGQGLEFLIYFQGNSAPDKSGLPSDRFSAERTGGSVSTLTIQRTQQEDSAVYLCASSLYRSGGVTDTQYFGPGTRLTVL.